Below are 8 T cell receptor beta chains sequenced from a single sample in a study of shared clonotypes between healthy human individuals. The table came from immunoSEQ multiplex PCR; TCRdb's copy has only in-frame clones and leaves some out. The sample includes fewer than 3 million clones, 80% to 95% seen only once; the top ten take around 0.38%. Material for sequencing was naive CD4+ T cells from PBMCs. Specified subset: CD45RA+ positively selected. Source of these receptors: a man aged 18 to 30 in good health. Some clones in this sample may be carry-over from other donors' samples.

Only one count was recorded for this clone. The V gene is TRBV28, the J gene TRBJ2-1, with TRBD1 as a possible D gene (6 bases). The CDR3 runs to 18 residues. V dropped 3 bases and J dropped 0 bases, with 18 bases sitting between them. Germline V gene sequence: CDR1 MDHEN, CDR2 SYDVKM. In DNA form, the CDR3 reads TGTGCCAGCAGTTTTAACTTGATCGGACAGAGCTCCTACAATGAGCAGTTCTTC. Protein: CASSFNLIGQSSYNEQFF. Together with reference TRBV28 and TRBJ2-1, the CDR3 gives the full variable domain: DVKVTQSSRYLVKRTGEKVFLECVQDMDHENMFWYRQDPGLGLRLIYFSYDVKMKEKGDIPEGYSVSREKKERFSLILESASTNQTSMYLCASSFNLIGQSSYNEQFFGPGTRLTVL.

V gene TRBV7-8 combines with J gene TRBJ1-5, with D maybe TRBD1 (5 bases). V lost 5 bases and J 3 bases, leaving 17 bases between the germline ends. This CDR3 has 16 residues. CDR1 SGHVS and CDR2 FQNEAQ come from the germline V gene. Here the CDR3 reads CASSLGPDRYNQPQHF. The DNA for the CDR3 is TGTGCCAGCAGCCTGGGGCCGGACCGATACAATCAGCCCCAGCATTTT.

About this clone itself: The sample holds other DNA sequences that translate to the same CDR3. The V gene is TRBV7-8, the J gene TRBJ1-2; 9 bases are a match to TRBD1. V lost 3 bases to trimming and J lost 4 bases; unmatched junction nucleotides: 0. The CDR3 totals 13 residues. Germline V gives CDR1 SGHVS, CDR2 FQNEAQ. CDR3 in amino acids: CASSLDRGYGYTF. CDR3 bases: TGTGCCAGCAGCTTGGACAGGGGCTATGGCTACACCTTC.

V gene TRBV7-8 combines with J gene TRBJ2-7, with 9 bases that match TRBD1. Losses at the gene ends were 1 base for V and 0 bases for J; bases not matched to a gene: 1. The CDR3 is 15 amino acids. Germline lookup yields CDR1 SGHVS and CDR2 FQNEAQ. The CDR3 sequence: CASSLVQGASYEQYF. The CDR3, as DNA: TGTGCCAGCAGCTTAGTACAGGGGGCCTCCTACGAGCAGTACTTC.

The chain has TRBV7-9 and TRBJ1-5, with 8 positions matching TRBD1. The J segment lost 10 bases and the V segment lost 5 bases, leaving 10 bases of the junction unmatched. CDR1 is SEHNR, CDR2 FQNEAQ, per germline (reference sequence). CDR3 length equals 14 residues. The CDR3 bases are TGTGCCAGCAGCCCTGGGACAGGAGATCGCCCCCAGCATTTT. Translating it yields CASSPGTGDRPQHF.

V and J are TRBV19 and TRBJ1-1; no definite D call. The CDR3 loop spans 11 amino acids. Per the germline V gene, CDR1 is LNHDA and CDR2 is SQIVND (reference sequence). Trimming removed 0 bases at V and 10 bases at J, with 6 bases between. The CDR3 bases are TGTGCCAGTAGTATAGAAGATGGAGCTTTCTTT. Translating gives CASSIEDGAFF.

This chain uses TRBV7-9 with TRBJ2-7; possibly TRBD1 for D (6 bases). CDR1 and CDR2 from the germline V gene are SEHNR and FQNEAQ (reference sequence). The V end was cut by 1 base, the J end by 5 bases, with 15 bases between. This CDR3 is 15 amino acids long. CDR3 DNA: TGTGCCAGCAGCTTAGAGAGCAGGGGTCTCCACGAGCAGTACTTC. It specifies CASSLESRGLHEQYF.

The V call is TRBV7-9, the J call TRBJ2-1; 7 bases line up with TRBD1. Trimming removed 5 bases from V and 7 bases from J; junction bases left unmatched: 17. Germline loops: CDR1 SEHNR, CDR2 FQNEAQ (reference sequence). The CDR3 spans 17 residues. As DNA, the CDR3 is TGTGCCAGCAGCCCCGGGCCTGGACAGGCGTTTTTTAATGAGCAGTTCTTC. Residues: CASSPGPGQAFFNEQFF.